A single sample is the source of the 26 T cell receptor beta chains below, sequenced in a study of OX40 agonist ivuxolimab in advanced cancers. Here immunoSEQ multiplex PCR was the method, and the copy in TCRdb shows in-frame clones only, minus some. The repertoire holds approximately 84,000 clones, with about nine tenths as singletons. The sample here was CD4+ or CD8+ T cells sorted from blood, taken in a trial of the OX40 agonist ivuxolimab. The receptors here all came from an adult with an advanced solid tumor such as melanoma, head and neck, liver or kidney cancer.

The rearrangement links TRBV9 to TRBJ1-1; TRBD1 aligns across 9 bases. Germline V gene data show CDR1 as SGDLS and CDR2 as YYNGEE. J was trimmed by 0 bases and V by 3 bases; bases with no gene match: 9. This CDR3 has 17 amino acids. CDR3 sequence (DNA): TGTGCCAGCAGCGGAGGACAGGGGATCCTCATGAACACTGAAGCTTTCTTT. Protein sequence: CASSGGQGILMNTEAFF.

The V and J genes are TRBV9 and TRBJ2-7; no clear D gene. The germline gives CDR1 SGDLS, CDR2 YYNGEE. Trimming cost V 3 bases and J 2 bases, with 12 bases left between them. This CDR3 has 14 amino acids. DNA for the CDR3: TGTGCCAGCAGCGCACCCGACCTGGCCTACGAGCAGTACTTC. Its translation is CASSAPDLAYEQYF.

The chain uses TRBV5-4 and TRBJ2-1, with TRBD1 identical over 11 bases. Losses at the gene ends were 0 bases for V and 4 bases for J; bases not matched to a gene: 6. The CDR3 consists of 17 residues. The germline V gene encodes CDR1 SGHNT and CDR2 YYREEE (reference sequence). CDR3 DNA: TGTGCCAGCAGCTTGGCCGGAGGACAGGGGGCTTACAATGAGCAGTTCTTC. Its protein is CASSLAGGQGAYNEQFF.

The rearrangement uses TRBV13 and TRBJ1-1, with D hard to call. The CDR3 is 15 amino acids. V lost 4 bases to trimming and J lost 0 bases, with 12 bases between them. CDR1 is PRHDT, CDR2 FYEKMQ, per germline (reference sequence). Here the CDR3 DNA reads TGTGCCAGCAGCTCCATACAGCTCATGAACACTGAAGCTTTCTTT. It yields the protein CASSSIQLMNTEAFF.

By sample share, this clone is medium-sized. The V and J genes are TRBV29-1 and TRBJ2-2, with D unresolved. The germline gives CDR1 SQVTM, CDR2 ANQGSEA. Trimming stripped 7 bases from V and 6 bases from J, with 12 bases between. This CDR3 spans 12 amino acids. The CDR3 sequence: CSAGPGPGELFF. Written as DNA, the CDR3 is TGCAGCGCCGGGCCCGGCCCCGGGGAGCTGTTTTTT.

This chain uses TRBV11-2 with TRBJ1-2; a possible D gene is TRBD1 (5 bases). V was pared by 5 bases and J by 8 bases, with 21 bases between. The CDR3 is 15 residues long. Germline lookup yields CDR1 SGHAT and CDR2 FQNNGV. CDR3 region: CASSLQPAGSVGYTF. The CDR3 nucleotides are TGTGCCAGCAGCCTCCAACCGGCAGGGTCTGTGGGCTACACCTTC.

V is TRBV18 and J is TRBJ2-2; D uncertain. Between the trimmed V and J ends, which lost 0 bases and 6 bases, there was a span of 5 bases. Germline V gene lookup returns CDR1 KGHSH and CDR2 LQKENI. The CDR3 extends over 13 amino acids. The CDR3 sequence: CASSPPVAGELFF. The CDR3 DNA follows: TGTGCCAGCTCACCACCGGTCGCCGGGGAGCTGTTTTTT.

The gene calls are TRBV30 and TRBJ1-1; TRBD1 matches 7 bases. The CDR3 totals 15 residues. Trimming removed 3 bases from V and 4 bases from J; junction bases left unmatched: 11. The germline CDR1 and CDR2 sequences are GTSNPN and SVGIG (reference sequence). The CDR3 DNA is TGTGCCTGGAGGCTACTGACAGGGCCGGGCACTGAAGCTTTCTTT. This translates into CAWRLLTGPGTEAFF.

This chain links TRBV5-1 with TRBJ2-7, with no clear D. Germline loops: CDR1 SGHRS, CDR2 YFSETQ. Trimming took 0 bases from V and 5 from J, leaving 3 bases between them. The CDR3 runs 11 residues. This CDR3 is CASSLEHEQYF. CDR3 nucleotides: TGCGCCAGCAGCTTGGAGCACGAGCAGTACTTC.

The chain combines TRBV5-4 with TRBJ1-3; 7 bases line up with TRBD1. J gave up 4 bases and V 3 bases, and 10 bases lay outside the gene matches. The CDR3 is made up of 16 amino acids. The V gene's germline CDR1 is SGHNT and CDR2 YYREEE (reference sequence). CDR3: CASSSGRQGVGNTIYF. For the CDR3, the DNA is TGTGCCAGCAGCTCCGGTCGTCAGGGGGTCGGAAACACCATATATTTT.

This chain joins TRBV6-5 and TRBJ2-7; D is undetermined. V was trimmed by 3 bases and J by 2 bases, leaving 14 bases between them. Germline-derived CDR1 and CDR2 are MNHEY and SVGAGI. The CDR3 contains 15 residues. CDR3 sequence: CASSYSEWETYEQYF. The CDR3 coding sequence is TGTGCCAGCAGTTATTCCGAGTGGGAAACCTACGAGCAGTACTTC.

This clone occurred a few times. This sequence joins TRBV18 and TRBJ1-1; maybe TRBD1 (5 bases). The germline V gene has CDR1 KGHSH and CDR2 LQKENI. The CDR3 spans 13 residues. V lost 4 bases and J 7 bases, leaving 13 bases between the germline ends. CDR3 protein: CASSRLQAVEAFF. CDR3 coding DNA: TGTGCCAGCTCACGGTTACAGGCTGTTGAAGCTTTCTTT.

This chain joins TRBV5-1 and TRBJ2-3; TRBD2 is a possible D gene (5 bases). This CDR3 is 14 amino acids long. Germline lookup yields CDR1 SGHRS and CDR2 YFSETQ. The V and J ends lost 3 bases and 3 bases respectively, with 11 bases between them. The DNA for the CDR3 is TGCGCCAGCAGCTCCAAGGACTGGACAGATACGCAGTATTTT. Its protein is CASSSKDWTDTQYF.

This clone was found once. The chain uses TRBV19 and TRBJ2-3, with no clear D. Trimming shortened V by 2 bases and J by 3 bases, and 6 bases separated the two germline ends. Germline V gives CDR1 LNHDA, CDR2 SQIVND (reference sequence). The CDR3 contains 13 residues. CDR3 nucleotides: TGTGCCAGTAGTATACTAGGGACAGATACGCAGTATTTT. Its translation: CASSILGTDTQYF.

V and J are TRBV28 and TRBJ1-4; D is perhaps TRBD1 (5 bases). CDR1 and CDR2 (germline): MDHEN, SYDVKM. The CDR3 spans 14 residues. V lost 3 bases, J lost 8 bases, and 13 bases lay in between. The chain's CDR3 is CASSFRGAGEKLFF. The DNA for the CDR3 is TGTGCCAGCAGTTTTCGAGGGGCCGGGGAAAAACTGTTTTTT.

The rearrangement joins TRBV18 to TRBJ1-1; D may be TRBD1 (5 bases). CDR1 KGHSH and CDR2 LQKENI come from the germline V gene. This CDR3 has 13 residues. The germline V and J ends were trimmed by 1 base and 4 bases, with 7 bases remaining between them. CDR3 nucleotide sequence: TGTGCCAGCTCACCACTTGACAGCACTGAAGCTTTCTTT. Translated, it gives CASSPLDSTEAFF.

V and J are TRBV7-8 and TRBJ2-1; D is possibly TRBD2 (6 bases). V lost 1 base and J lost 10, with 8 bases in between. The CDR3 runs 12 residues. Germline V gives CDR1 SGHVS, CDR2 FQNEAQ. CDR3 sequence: CASSLVGREQFF. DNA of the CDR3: TGTGCCAGCAGCTTAGTGGGGAGGGAGCAGTTCTTC. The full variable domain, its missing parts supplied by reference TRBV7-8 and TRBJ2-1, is GAGVSQSPRYKVAKRGQDVALRCDPISGHVSLFWYQQALGQGPEFLTYFQNEAQLDKSGLPSDRFFAERPEGSVSTLKIQRTQQEDSAVYLCASSLVGREQFFGPGTRLTVL.

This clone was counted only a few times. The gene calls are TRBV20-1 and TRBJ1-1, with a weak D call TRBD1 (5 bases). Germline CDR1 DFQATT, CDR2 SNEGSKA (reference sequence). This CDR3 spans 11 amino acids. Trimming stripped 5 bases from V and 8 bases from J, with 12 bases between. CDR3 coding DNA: TGCAGTGCTGGGACCTTCCTAGAAGCTTTCTTT. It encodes CSAGTFLEAFF.

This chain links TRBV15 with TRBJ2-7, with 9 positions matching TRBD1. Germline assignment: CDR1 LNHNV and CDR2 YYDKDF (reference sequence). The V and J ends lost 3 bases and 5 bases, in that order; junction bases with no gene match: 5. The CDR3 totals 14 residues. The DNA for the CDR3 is TGTGCCACCAGCAGGGGGACAGGGTTAGACGAGCAGTACTTC. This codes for CATSRGTGLDEQYF.

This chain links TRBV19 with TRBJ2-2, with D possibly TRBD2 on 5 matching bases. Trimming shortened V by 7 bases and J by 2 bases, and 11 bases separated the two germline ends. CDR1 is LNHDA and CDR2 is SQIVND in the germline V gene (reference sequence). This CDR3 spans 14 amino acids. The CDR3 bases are TGTGCCAGTAAATATCTAGCCAACACCGGGGAGCTGTTTTTT. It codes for CASKYLANTGELFF.

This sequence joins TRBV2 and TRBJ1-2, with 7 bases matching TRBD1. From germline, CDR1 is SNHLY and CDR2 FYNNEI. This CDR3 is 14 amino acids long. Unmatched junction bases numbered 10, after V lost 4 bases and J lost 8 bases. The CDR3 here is CASSVGQASTGYTF. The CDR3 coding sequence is TGTGCCAGCAGTGTTGGACAGGCAAGCACGGGCTACACCTTC.

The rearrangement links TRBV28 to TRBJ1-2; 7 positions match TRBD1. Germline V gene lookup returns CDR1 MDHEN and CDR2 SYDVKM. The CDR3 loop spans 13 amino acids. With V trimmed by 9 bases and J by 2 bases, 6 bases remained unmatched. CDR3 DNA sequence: TGTGCCAGTTCGTTCAGGGGGAACTATGGCTACACCTTC. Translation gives CASSFRGNYGYTF.

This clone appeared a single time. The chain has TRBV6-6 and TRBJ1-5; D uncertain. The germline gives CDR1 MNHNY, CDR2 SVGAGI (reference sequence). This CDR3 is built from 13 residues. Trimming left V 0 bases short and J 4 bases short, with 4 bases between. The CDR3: CASSYSLNQPQHF. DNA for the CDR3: TGTGCCAGCAGTTACTCGCTTAATCAGCCCCAGCATTTT.

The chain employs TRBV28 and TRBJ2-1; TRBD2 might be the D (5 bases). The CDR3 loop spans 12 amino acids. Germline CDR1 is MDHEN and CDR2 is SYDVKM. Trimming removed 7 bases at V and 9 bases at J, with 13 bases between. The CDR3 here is CASTTTEGEQFF. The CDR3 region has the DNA TGTGCCAGCACCACCACAGAGGGTGAGCAGTTCTTC.

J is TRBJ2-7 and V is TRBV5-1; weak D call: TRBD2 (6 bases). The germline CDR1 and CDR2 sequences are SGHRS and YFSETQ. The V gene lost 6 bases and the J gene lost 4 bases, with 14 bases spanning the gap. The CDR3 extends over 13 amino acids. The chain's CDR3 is CASTGGQGYEQYF. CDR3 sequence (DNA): TGCGCCAGCACCGGGGGTCAGGGTTACGAGCAGTACTTC.

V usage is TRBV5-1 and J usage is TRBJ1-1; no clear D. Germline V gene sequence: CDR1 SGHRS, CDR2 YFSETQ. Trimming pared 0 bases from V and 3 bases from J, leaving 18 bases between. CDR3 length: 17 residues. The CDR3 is CASSLGSGSRGDTEAFF. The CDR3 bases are TGCGCCAGCAGCTTGGGTTCAGGTAGCAGAGGAGACACTGAAGCTTTCTTT.